This TCR beta chain appears in the sequencing data of a study of blood T cell repertoires in COVID-19. Study at large: Acute and convalescent COVID-19 specimens originated in the United States, Italy and Spain. PBMCs, B-cell-depleted T cells, or T cells were the source of the cDNA or gDNA that made up the material.

Original processing methods: Reference gene primer amplification gave nucleated cell count estimates. Produced via immunoSEQ multiplex PCR; TCRdb's table is partial and in-frame only. The D gene and trimming were derived from the DNA, and the V and J assignments and clone size from that table. The sample carries 200,000 to 250,000 clones, roughly 86% recorded once. The sample holds one count of this clone. CDR1 is WSHSY and CDR2 is SAAADI in the germline V gene. The ends were cut back, 0 bases at V and 2 bases at J, with 7 bases in the middle. CDR3 length: 14 amino acids. This chain links TRBV10-2 with TRBJ2-5; D gene ambiguous. The receptor's source is a woman in her twenties or thirties who had recovered from COVID-19. The sample consisted of peripheral blood. The CDR3 protein is CASSESGRQETQYF. The CDR3 DNA follows: TGCGCCAGCAGTGAGTCGGGCAGACAAGAGACCCAGTACTTC.